The 12 T cell receptor beta chains below come from one sample, sequenced in a study of identical twins. In TCRdb, the 5' RACE reads were re-called with MiXCR into one record per CDR3 protein. The table includes roughly 1,500,000 distinct CDR3 sequences, around 29% detected once. The sample consisted of cord blood. All receptors come from a newborn girl in good health.

This clonotype came up once. The chain recombines TRBV10-3 with TRBJ2-3; D gene ambiguous. This CDR3 is 15 amino acids long. Trimming left V 0 bases short and J 4 bases short, with 11 bases between. Germline-derived CDR1 and CDR2 are ENHRY and SYGVKD. The CDR3 protein is CAISESLGCADTQYF. The CDR3, as DNA: TGTGCCATCAGTGAGTCTCTAGGATGTGCAGATACGCAGTATTTT.

This clonotype was observed a single time. The genes are TRBV5-1 and TRBJ2-7; maybe TRBD2 (6 bases). Per germline, CDR1 SGHRS and CDR2 YFSETQ. Trimming removed 4 bases from V and 10 bases from J, with 24 bases in between. This CDR3 comprises 15 residues. The CDR3 sequence is CASSVEGDFSTPQYF. The CDR3 region has the DNA TGCGCCAGCAGCGTGGAAGGGGACTTCTCAACCCCCCAGTACTTC.

The gene calls are TRBV6-2 or TRBV6-3 and TRBJ1-1; TRBD1 matches at 11 bases. The ends lost 2 bases at V and 4 bases at J; junction bases unmatched: 3. CDR3 size: 15 residues. Per the germline V gene, CDR1 is MNHEY and CDR2 is SVGEGT. The CDR3 DNA follows: TGTGCCAGCAGTTACCGGACAGGGGGCTTCACTGAAGCTTTCTTT. The encoded protein is CASSYRTGGFTEAFF.

The chain combines TRBV11-2 with TRBJ2-2; D is uncertain. Per germline, CDR1 SGHAT and CDR2 FQNNGV. The germline V and J ends were trimmed by 0 bases and 1 base, with 6 bases remaining between them. The CDR3 loop spans 15 amino acids. CDR3 in DNA: TGTGCCAGCAGCTTAGATCGGTGGAACACCGGGGAGCTGTTTTTT. As protein: CASSLDRWNTGELFF.

This clonotype appeared a few times. The chain has TRBV7-2 and TRBJ2-3, with D perhaps matching TRBD2 (6 bases). The germline gives CDR1 SGHTA, CDR2 FQGNSA. This CDR3 contains 14 residues. Deletions cut 5 bases from V and 2 bases from J, with 11 bases between. The CDR3 loop reads CASSGRGLTDTQYF. As DNA, the CDR3 is TGTGCCAGCAGCGGGCGGGGACTCACAGATACGCAGTATTTT.

The table lists this clonotype with a few counts. The chain uses TRBV4-1 and TRBJ2-7, with D possibly being TRBD1 or TRBD2 (5 bases each). The germline gives CDR1 MGHRA, CDR2 YSYEKL. V was clipped by 1 base and J by 2 bases, with 12 bases between them. The CDR3 covers 15 residues. CDR3 DNA sequence: TGCGCCAGCAGCCAAGGGGGACGGCATACCTACGAGCAGTACTTC. Protein product: CASSQGGRHTYEQYF.

This clonotype was counted once. This rearrangement joins TRBV28 to TRBJ2-2; D may be TRBD1 (6 bases). V dropped 6 bases and J dropped 4 bases, with 12 bases sitting between them. This CDR3 is 14 amino acids long. Germline CDR1 MDHEN, CDR2 SYDVKM. The CDR3 here is CASSRGISTGELFF. CDR3 nucleotide sequence: TGTGCCAGCAGCAGGGGAATATCCACCGGGGAGCTGTTTTTT.

This clonotype was observed once. Since a much larger clone is just one base distant, this may be a read error. V gene TRBV9 combines with J gene TRBJ2-3, with 7 nucleotides matching TRBD2. After removal of 3 bases from V and 5 bases from J, the junction contained 12 bases not matched to a gene. This CDR3 spans 16 amino acids. The germline CDR1 and CDR2 sequences are SGDLS and YYNGEE. This CDR3 reads CASSAAHKAGRDTQYF. The CDR3 coding sequence is TGTGCCAGCAGCGCCGCCCATAAAGCGGGGCGAGATACGCAGTATTTT.

This clonotype was counted only a few times. The genes are TRBV5-4 and TRBJ1-2, with D maybe TRBD1 (6 bases). Germline CDR1 reads SGHNT; CDR2 reads YYREEE (reference sequence). CDR3 length: 14 amino acids. The V end lost 5 bases, the J end lost 8 bases, and 19 bases lay between the germline ends. CDR3 in DNA: TGTGCCAGCAGTTCTTACAGGGATGGAGGCGGCTACACCTTC. Translating it yields CASSSYRDGGGYTF.

The gene calls are TRBV7-8 and TRBJ2-7; the D is unclear. Germline CDR1 and CDR2: SGHVS and FQNEAQ. V was shortened by 4 bases and J by 5 bases, with 15 bases between the two germline ends. The CDR3 contains 14 residues. The CDR3: CASSSVRKGNEQYF. The CDR3 DNA sequence: TGTGCCAGCAGCTCCGTGAGGAAAGGTAACGAGCAGTACTTC.

The chain joins TRBV10-3 to TRBJ2-7; D possibly corresponds to TRBD1 (6 bases). The CDR3 consists of 15 residues. V was shortened by 1 base and J by 1 base, with 11 bases between the two germline ends. In germline, CDR1 is ENHRY, CDR2 SYGVKD. The CDR3 nucleotides are TGTGCCATCAGTGAGTTGGGACACGATTCCTACGAGCAGTACTTC. Translation gives CAISELGHDSYEQYF.

The genes are TRBV12-5 and TRBJ1-6, with D possibly being TRBD1 (5 bases). Trimming took 2 bases from V and 7 from J, leaving 15 bases between them. Per the germline V gene, CDR1 is LGHNT and CDR2 is FRNRAP. The CDR3 is 16 residues long. CDR3 nucleotides: TGTGCTAGTGGTTTGAAGGAACAGGATGGAAATTCACCCCTCCACTTT. It encodes CASGLKEQDGNSPLHF.